This TCR beta chain was found in a study of blood T cell repertoires in COVID-19 (dated by TCRdb to about 2020). Background for the entire study: Samples from collaborators originated in the United States, Italy and Spain and spanned both the acute and convalescent phases of COVID-19. A freely available public database, intended as a resource for researchers studying the immune response to SARS-CoV-2, is where the repertoires were released. Where available, HLA class I and class II types were taken from metadata supplied by the sample provider and were not determined by assay-based typing. The material from the prospective study consisted of cDNA or gDNA derived from T cells, B-cell-depleted T cells, or PBMCs. Subjects who had been exposed to COVID-19, were actively infected with it, or had recovered from it provided the deeply sampled blood TCRbeta repertoires that made up the dataset. The samples were drawn from two sources: the first 160 participants of the ongoing ImmuneRACE study, and 1,000 to 1,500 subjects contributed by 6 global collaborators. The sample metadata nearly always contained a de-identified subject ID, COVID-19 status, age in years and sex. Overall results and qualifications from the work: The quantity of clinical and demographic metadata differed by source and by participant and was supplied without curation.

The collaborating institutions used their own protocols to collect whole blood in K2EDTA tubes. Collaborator samples were shipped for TCRbeta analysis as frozen whole blood, isolated PBMCs, or DNA extracted from either sample type. TCRbeta CDR3 regions were amplified from genomic DNA using the immunoSEQ Assay, a bias-controlled multiplex PCR. In the authors' own workflow: The number of nucleated cells in each sample was estimated from the amplification of reference gene primers within the assay. Sequence reads were collapsed and filtered to measure the absolute abundance of every unique TCRbeta CDR3 rearrangement. For each sample, productive Simpson clonality was calculated as the square root of Simpson's diversity index over productive rearrangements. The immuneACCESS repertoire file appears here via TCRdb, limited to in-frame rearrangements. These files lack a portion of the clones; in checked studies, under half of the deficit traces to unresolved V genes, and the cause of the others is not known. V and J calls and clone size are given by that table; D and trimming were obtained from the DNA. Recorded for this sample are roughly 40,000 clones; roughly 79% of them occurred a single time. About 33% of the sample is held by the ten biggest clonotypes.

Note on this clone: Its target antigen remains unknown. Base qualities are not provided; no much larger clone lies one nucleotide away.

V is reduced by 0 bases and J by 5 bases, leaving a spacing of 16 bases between them. From the cysteine up to the phenylalanine, the CDR3 has a length of 17 residues. Left in the record is the CDR3 DNA by itself, 51 bases read in frame from the first base. CDR1 and CDR2 are read off the germline V gene as KGHSH and LQKENI. The specimen was peripheral blood. This receptor was identified in a woman older than 75 with acute or convalescent COVID-19. The chain couples TRBV18 to TRBJ1-4; no D segment can be confidently identified. At the DNA level, the sequence is TGTGCCAGCTCACCACCGGGTAGCTTCGATGAGAATGAAAAACTGTTTTTT. Its protein is CASSPPGSFDENEKLFF.